This TCR beta chain was profiled in a study of CD8+ T cells in alopecia areata. About the research overall: Those treated were given oral tofacitinib at 5 to 10 mg twice daily.

RNA was extracted and reverse transcribed into cDNA as the sequencing template. Produced via immunoSEQ multiplex PCR; TCRdb's table is partial and in-frame only. This table holds some 210,000 clones, more than 60% found once. Study findings and constraints: How baseline CD8+ expansion relates to response remains uncertain (there was one nonresponder). Sequencing of scalp tissue also captures the resident alphabeta T cells of normal skin.

As regards this clone: Antigen specificity is unknown.

Germline CDR1 and CDR2: SGHVS and FNYEAQ. The ends were cut back, 0 bases at V and 5 bases at J, with 7 bases in the middle. This CDR3 is 14 amino acids long. The treatment denotes: oral pan-JAK inhibitor, 5-10 mg twice daily. Collection of lesional scalp punch biopsies and peripheral blood was performed in alopecia areata patients. The V call is TRBV7-6, the J call TRBJ1-4; unclear D gene. Sequencing was performed on CD4+ T cells sorted from blood, taken at approximately week 42, from a patient treated with tofacitinib. The sequence came from a human donor with alopecia areata. The CDR3 here is CASSLAGQNEKLFF. CDR3 nucleotides: TGTGCCAGCAGCTTAGCGGGTCAGAATGAAAAACTGTTTTTT.